This T cell receptor (beta chain) was recorded in a study of blood T cell repertoires in COVID-19. Overall study context: Samples came from the United States, Italy and Spain, spanning acute and convalescent COVID-19. T cells, B-cell-depleted T cells, or PBMCs provided the cDNA or gDNA that served as material.

Authors' methods: The assay estimated nucleated cells by amplifying reference gene primers. Assay used: immunoSEQ multiplex PCR; TCRdb lists only in-frame clones, some missing. V, J and clone size are taken as reported in that table, and D and trimming were inferred from the DNA itself. Of fewer than 300,000 clones in the sample, less than 85% were seen once. CDR3 length: 15 residues. Germline V gene sequence: CDR1 SGHAT, CDR2 FQNNGV. The V gene end was trimmed by 0 bases and the J gene end by 6 bases; junction bases not matched to a gene: 8. Material for sequencing was peripheral blood. The TCR sequence derives from a woman between 65 and 79 years old with active or convalescent COVID-19. The chain couples TRBV11-2 to TRBJ2-7, with TRBD1 matching 7 bases. DNA of the CDR3: TGTGCCAGCAGCTTAGAAACAGGGGTTGCTGGCGAGCAGTACTTC. Translating gives CASSLETGVAGEQYF.